The sequence of this TCR beta chain was determined in a study of T cells in Graves' hyperthyroidism and ophthalmopathy. Study at large: Blood was drawn when the patient was first diagnosed and still untreated.

V was clipped by 6 bases and J by 7 bases, with 22 bases between them. This CDR3 has 16 amino acids. This clonotype was counted at least ten times. The TCR beta CDR3 regions underwent amplification using RNA transcripts as the source. RT-PCR in the first round (using the HTBI primer set) targeted the TCR CDR3. Using its own MiXCR run on the multiplex PCR reads, TCRdb lists one record per CDR3 protein. The sample shows roughly 180,000 distinct CDR3 sequences, around 15% of them seen only once. Graves' hyperthyroidism is called stable when ophthalmopathy does not progress within 18 months. The hyperthyroidism was newly diagnosed and had lasted under 2 months; the patients were aged 18 to 65. Patients with uncontrolled infections, other autoimmune diseases, pregnancy or lactation were excluded.

The V gene is TRBV12-3 or TRBV12-4, the J gene TRBJ2-1, with D possibly being TRBD2 (6 bases). The sequence came from a woman aged 45-65 years with Graves' hyperthyroidism. Sequenced sample: blood. Here the CDR3 reads CASRSSGESGGNEQFF. The CDR3 bases are TGTGCCAGCAGATCCTCGGGGGAGTCCGGTGGGAATGAGCAGTTCTTC.